Given below is one T cell receptor (beta chain) in context. No antigen is known for it. The data stem from a study of Graves' ophthalmopathy and Graves' hyperthyroidism. Study-wide results and limits: Blood also contained most of the expanded thyroid clonotypes above 0.001 frequency.

RNA transcripts were the template, and TCR beta CDR3 regions were amplified from them. First-round RT-PCR relied on HTBI primers, and a second-round multiplex PCR came next. TCRdb used MiXCR to reprocess the multiplex PCR reads, holding one entry per CDR3 protein. The sample has roughly 50,000 distinct CDR3 sequences; 50% to 65% are singletons. Exclusion applied to patients with other autoimmune diseases, uncontrolled infections, pregnancy or lactation. The germline gives CDR1 SNHLY, CDR2 FYNNEI. Trimming stripped 11 bases from V and 2 bases from J, with 16 bases between. CDR3 length: 13 residues. Sequences were obtained from peripheral blood. The sequence derives from an adult man with Graves' ophthalmopathy. This chain uses TRBV2 with TRBJ2-7, with D tentatively TRBD2 (7 bases). CDR3: CAGGGAGPYEQYF. CDR3 coding DNA: TGTGCCGGCGGGGGCGCGGGGCCCTACGAGCAGTACTTC. Full variable domain (outside the CDR3, taken from reference TRBV2 and TRBJ2-7): EPEVTQTPSHQVTQMGQEVILRCVPISNHLYFYWYRQILGQKVEFLVSFYNNEISEKSEIFDDQFSVERPDGSNFTLKIRSTKLEDSAMYFCAGGGAGPYEQYFGPGTRLTVT.